Below, 23 T cell receptor beta chains from the same sample are listed, as sequenced in a study of T cells after yellow fever vaccination. TCRdb itself ran the 5' RACE reads through MiXCR, one entry per CDR3 protein. The sample lists 450,000 to 600,000 distinct CDR3 sequences, about a sixth occurring once. Sequenced here: PBMCs, sampled 5 days after the first yellow fever vaccination. These receptors were obtained from a man aged 18 to 35 who received the YFV17D yellow fever vaccine.

There are a few counts of this clonotype. This chain connects TRBV5-1 to TRBJ1-1; D is undetermined. CDR1 SGHRS and CDR2 YFSETQ come from the germline V gene. The germline V and J ends were trimmed by 4 bases and 1 base, with 8 bases remaining between them. CDR3 length: 13 residues. CDR3 amino acids: CASSVQENTEAFF. The CDR3 DNA reads TGCGCCAGCAGCGTGCAGGAGAACACTGAAGCTTTCTTT.

V and J are TRBV7-3 and TRBJ2-3, with 8 bases that match TRBD1. Per germline, CDR1 SGHTA and CDR2 FQGTGA. The V and J ends lost 2 bases and 10 bases, in that order; junction bases with no gene match: 8. There are 14 residues in the CDR3. This CDR3 is CASSLGDGQGAQYF. DNA for the CDR3: TGTGCCAGCAGCTTAGGGGATGGACAGGGTGCGCAGTATTTT. Full variable domain (rest looked up from reference TRBV7-3 and TRBJ2-3): GAGVSQTPSNKVTEKGKYVELRCDPISGHTALYWYRQSLGQGPEFLIYFQGTGAADDSGLPNDRFFAVRPEGSVSTLKIQRTERGDSAVYLCASSLGDGQGAQYFGPGTRLTVL.

V is TRBV27 and J is TRBJ1-5; D is unclear. Trimming stripped 5 bases from V and 2 bases from J, with 13 bases between. The V gene's germline CDR1 is MNHEY and CDR2 SMNVEV (reference sequence). CDR3 length: 15 amino acids. The CDR3 DNA is TGTGCCAGCAGTCCCTGGGCAGTAGGCAATCAGCCCCAGCATTTT. Translation: CASSPWAVGNQPQHF.

The chain carries TRBV20-1 and TRBJ1-6; the D is unclear. The CDR3 is made up of 16 amino acids. Germline V gives CDR1 DFQATT, CDR2 SNEGSKA (reference sequence). V was clipped by 0 bases and J by 6 bases, with 15 bases between them. The CDR3 loop reads CSARDRREGFNSPLHF. In DNA form, the CDR3 reads TGCAGTGCTAGAGATCGTAGGGAGGGATTTAATTCACCCCTCCACTTT.

This clonotype has more than one count but fewer than ten. This sequence joins TRBV6-5 and TRBJ1-1; a weak D match, TRBD1 (5 bases). The CDR3 spans 14 residues. Germline V gene lookup returns CDR1 MNHEY and CDR2 SVGAGI. The ends were cut back, 0 bases at V and 4 bases at J, with 9 bases in the middle. The CDR3 bases are TGTGCCAGCAGTTACTCGCAGGGAGTCACTGAAGCTTTCTTT. Amino acid sequence: CASSYSQGVTEAFF.

The CDR3 DNA reads as TGTGCCAGCAGAGAGAAGGGGGGGGAGACCTACAATGAGCAGTTCTTC. Translation: CASREKGGETYNEQFF. The chain uses TRBV7-8 and TRBJ2-1; D may be TRBD2 (7 bases). V was clipped by 6 bases and J by 2 bases, with 17 bases between them. The CDR3 loop spans 16 amino acids. CDR1 and CDR2 (germline): SGHVS, FQNEAQ.

This chain connects TRBV19 to TRBJ2-4, with 9 bases lining up with TRBD1. J was trimmed by 6 bases and V by 3 bases; bases with no gene match: 9. CDR1 LNHDA and CDR2 SQIVND come from the germline V gene (reference sequence). CDR3 size: 16 residues. The CDR3 reads CASSIQQGARRNIQYF. The CDR3 nucleotides read TGTGCCAGTAGTATTCAACAGGGGGCGCGGAGAAACATTCAGTACTTC. Using reference TRBV19 and TRBJ2-4 for the parts outside the CDR3, the full variable domain is DGGITQSPKYLFRKEGQNVTLSCEQNLNHDAMYWYRQDPGQGLRLIYYSQIVNDFQKGDIAEGYSVSREKKESFPLTVTSAQKNPTAFYLCASSIQQGARRNIQYFGAGTRLSVL.

This sequence joins TRBV29-1 and TRBJ2-7; TRBD1 might be the D (6 bases). Trimming shortened V by 7 bases and J by 6 bases, and 13 bases separated the two germline ends. Germline V gene lookup returns CDR1 SQVTM and CDR2 ANQGSEA. The CDR3 is 11 residues long. Here the CDR3 DNA reads TGCAGCGCTAGACAGGCGTTCGAGCAGTACTTC. As protein: CSARQAFEQYF.

V and J are TRBV28 and TRBJ1-2; possible D gene TRBD1, 5 bases. The CDR3 spans 17 residues. Germline V gene lookup returns CDR1 MDHEN and CDR2 SYDVKM. V lost 6 bases and J lost 4, with 24 bases in between. The DNA for the CDR3 is TGTGCCAGCAGGTCCGAGACCTCTTCGGGGGGTATCTATGGCTACACCTTC. It is translated as CASRSETSSGGIYGYTF.

The chain is built from TRBV2 and TRBJ2-7; D gene uncertain. The CDR3 covers 15 residues. Germline V lookup: CDR1 SNHLY, CDR2 FYNNEI. Trimming stripped 3 bases from V and 4 bases from J, with 16 bases between. CDR3 region: CASSESLAAAYEQYF. The CDR3 nucleotides are TGTGCCAGCAGTGAGAGCTTGGCAGCCGCGTACGAGCAGTACTTC.

This clonotype was detected only a few times. The chain links TRBV12-3 or TRBV12-4 to TRBJ2-3; TRBD1 agrees at 10 bases. V trimming: 4 bases; J trimming: 1 base; junction bases outside the gene matches: 8. The CDR3 totals 17 residues. The CDR3 bases are TGTGCCAGCAGTTCCTCGACAGGGGGCGAGGGCACAGATACGCAGTATTTT. It codes for CASSSSTGGEGTDTQYF.

The chain joins TRBV2 to TRBJ2-2, with 9 bases aligning to TRBD2. The CDR3 consists of 16 residues. The V and J ends lost 6 bases and 2 bases, in that order; junction bases with no gene match: 7. Germline CDR1 and CDR2: SNHLY and FYNNEI. CDR3 in amino acids: CASRIPGLANTGELFF. DNA for the CDR3: TGTGCCAGCAGGATACCGGGACTAGCAAACACCGGGGAGCTGTTTTTT.

This clonotype was picked up a small number of times. The CDR3 DNA reads TGCGCCAGCAGCCGTAGGGGCGGTGAGCAGTTCTTC. This translates into CASSRRGGEQFF. The V and J genes are TRBV4-3 and TRBJ2-1, with D maybe TRBD1 (5 bases). The CDR3 runs 12 residues. Germline V gene lookup returns CDR1 LGHNA and CDR2 YSLEER. The V end was cut by 4 bases, the J end by 9 bases, with 10 bases between.

CDR3 loop: CASSFRSYGYTF. The CDR3 DNA sequence: TGTGCCAGCAGCTTTAGGTCTTATGGCTACACCTTC. The V gene is TRBV11-2, the J gene TRBJ1-2; no reliable D call. From germline, CDR1 is SGHAT and CDR2 FQNNGV. This CDR3 is 12 amino acids long. The V gene lost 3 bases and the J gene lost 5 bases, with 7 bases spanning the gap.

In its sample, this clonotype was seen a few times. This chain connects TRBV6-1 to TRBJ2-3; D gene unclear. CDR3 size: 15 residues. The V end was cut by 6 bases, the J end by 0 bases, with 13 bases between. Germline CDR1 is MNHNS and CDR2 is SASEGT. CDR3 sequence: CASRSLRVSTDTQYF. In DNA, the CDR3 is TGTGCCAGCAGGTCCCTTAGGGTGAGCACAGATACGCAGTATTTT.

The rearrangement uses TRBV10-3 and TRBJ1-2, with D possibly TRBD1 on 6 matching bases. This CDR3 region has 12 residues. Trimming cost V 3 bases and J 10 bases, with 12 bases left between them. CDR1 and CDR2 (germline): ENHRY, SYGVKD. DNA for the CDR3: TGTGCCATCAGTGATAATCGGGGGCCCTACACCTTC. It encodes CAISDNRGPYTF.

The J gene is TRBJ1-2, the V gene TRBV29-1; 7 positions match TRBD1. This CDR3 has 14 amino acids. V was pared by 5 bases and J by 5 bases, with 11 bases of the junction left unmatched. Germline V gene data show CDR1 as SQVTM and CDR2 as ANQGSEA. The chain's CDR3 is CSVKKHGQEYGYTF. The CDR3 DNA reads as TGCAGCGTTAAAAAACACGGACAGGAATATGGCTACACCTTC.

This clonotype was detected a few times. The chain employs TRBV10-3 and TRBJ2-1; perhaps TRBD1 as D (6 bases). Looked up from germline, CDR1 is ENHRY and CDR2 is SYGVKD. The CDR3 runs 14 residues. Trimming took off 3 bases at V and 4 bases at J, with 10 bases between the two ends. This CDR3 is CAISDWTDYNEQFF. The DNA of the CDR3 is TGTGCCATCAGTGACTGGACAGATTACAATGAGCAGTTCTTC.

The table lists this clonotype with a few counts. The rearrangement links TRBV7-2 to TRBJ2-3, with D tentatively TRBD1 (5 bases). CDR1 and CDR2 (germline): SGHTA, FQGNSA. The CDR3 runs 16 residues. The ends were cut back, 5 bases at V and 2 bases at J, with 17 bases in the middle. CDR3 amino acids: CASSQPTGFLTDTQYF. The CDR3, as DNA: TGTGCCAGCAGCCAGCCAACAGGATTCCTCACAGATACGCAGTATTTT.

The CDR3 spells CASSNPTRGYEQYF. The CDR3 nucleotides read TGTGCCAGCAGTAACCCTACCCGAGGTTACGAGCAGTACTTC. The gene calls are TRBV6-5 and TRBJ2-7, with unresolved D. The CDR3 has 14 residues. V was trimmed by 5 bases and J by 4 bases, leaving 15 bases between them. Per the germline V gene, CDR1 is MNHEY and CDR2 is SVGAGI.

The sample holds a few counts of this clonotype. The genes are TRBV20-1 and TRBJ2-3, with D possibly being TRBD2 (7 bases). In germline, CDR1 is DFQATT, CDR2 SNEGSKA (reference sequence). V was shortened by 6 bases and J by 3 bases, with 16 bases between the two germline ends. This CDR3 is built from 14 residues. Written as DNA, the CDR3 is TGCAGTGCCGGAGGGGGGGGGTCAACAGATACGCAGTATTTT. Translating it yields CSAGGGGSTDTQYF.

The chain is built from TRBV10-3 and TRBJ1-1; no definite D call. V dropped 10 bases and J dropped 2 bases, with 14 bases sitting between them. Germline V CDR1 and CDR2: ENHRY, SYGVKD. CDR3 length: 13 amino acids. CDR3 nucleotides: TGTGCCACCACGGGAAACCACAACACTGAAGCTTTCTTT. Its protein is CATTGNHNTEAFF.

The chain carries TRBV7-9 and TRBJ2-4; the match to TRBD2 covers 8 bases. CDR1 and CDR2 (germline): SEHNR, FQNEAQ (reference sequence). After removal of 3 bases from V and 5 bases from J, the junction contained 3 bases not matched to a gene. This CDR3 is built from 14 residues. CDR3 amino acids: CASSFHGGENIQYF. In nucleotides, the CDR3 is TGTGCCAGCAGCTTCCACGGGGGGGAAAACATTCAGTACTTC.